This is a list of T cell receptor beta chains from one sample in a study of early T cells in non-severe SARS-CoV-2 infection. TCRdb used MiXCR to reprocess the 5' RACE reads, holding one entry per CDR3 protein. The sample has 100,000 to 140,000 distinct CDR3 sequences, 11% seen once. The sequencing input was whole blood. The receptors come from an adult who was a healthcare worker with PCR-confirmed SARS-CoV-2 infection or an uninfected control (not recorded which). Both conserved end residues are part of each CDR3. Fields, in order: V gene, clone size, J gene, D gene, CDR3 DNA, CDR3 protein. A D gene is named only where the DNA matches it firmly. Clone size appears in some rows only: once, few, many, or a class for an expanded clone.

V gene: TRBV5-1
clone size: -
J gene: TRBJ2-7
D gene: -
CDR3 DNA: TGCGCCAGCAGCTTGAATCGTGGCGAGCAGTACTTC
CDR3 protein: CASSLNRGEQYF

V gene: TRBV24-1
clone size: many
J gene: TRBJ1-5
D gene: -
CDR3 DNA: TGTGCCACCAGCGGGTTAGGTCAGCCCCAGCATTTT
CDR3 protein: CATSGLGQPQHF

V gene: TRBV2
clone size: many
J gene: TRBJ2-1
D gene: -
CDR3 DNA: TGTGCCAGCAGTCCTTACTCGGCTCTGGGGCAGTTCTTC
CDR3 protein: CASSPYSALGQFF

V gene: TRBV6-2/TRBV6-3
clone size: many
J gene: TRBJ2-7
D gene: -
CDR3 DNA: TGTGCCAGCAGTTACTTGCCAGGAGTCTACGAGCAGTACTTC
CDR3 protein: CASSYLPGVYEQYF

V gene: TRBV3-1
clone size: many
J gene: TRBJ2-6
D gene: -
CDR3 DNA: TGTGCCAGCAGCCAACCAAGGGATGGGGCCAACGTCCTGACTTTC
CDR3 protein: CASSQPRDGANVLTF

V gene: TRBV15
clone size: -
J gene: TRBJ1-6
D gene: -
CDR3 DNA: TGTGCCACCAGCAGTTTTGGTTCACCCCTCCACTTT
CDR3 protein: CATSSFGSPLHF

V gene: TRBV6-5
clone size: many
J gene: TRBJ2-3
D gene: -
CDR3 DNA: TGTGCCAGCAGGACGACCACAGGGCCGGATACGCAGTATTTT
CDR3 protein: CASRTTTGPDTQYF

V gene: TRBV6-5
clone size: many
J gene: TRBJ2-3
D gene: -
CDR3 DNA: TGTGCCAGCAGGAGGACGGGCGGAGGAGATACGCAGTATTTT
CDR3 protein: CASRRTGGGDTQYF

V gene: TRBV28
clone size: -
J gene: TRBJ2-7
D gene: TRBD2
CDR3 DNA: TGTGCCAGCAGCTCAAGCGGGAGGCCCTTGGGGCCAGGCTACGAGCAGTACTTC
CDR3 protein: CASSSSGRPLGPGYEQYF

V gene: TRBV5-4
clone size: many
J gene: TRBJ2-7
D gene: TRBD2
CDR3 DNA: TGTGCCAGCAGCTTGGGGACTAGCGGAGACATCTACGAGCAGTACTTC
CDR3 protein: CASSLGTSGDIYEQYF

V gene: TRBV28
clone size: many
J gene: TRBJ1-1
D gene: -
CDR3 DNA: TGTGCCACGTACGGCCGGGGGAACACTGAAGCTTTCTTT
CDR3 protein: CATYGRGNTEAFF

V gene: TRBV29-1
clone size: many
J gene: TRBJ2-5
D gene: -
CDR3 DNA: TGCAGCGTGTCGTTAACGGAGACCCAGTACTTC
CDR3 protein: CSVSLTETQYF

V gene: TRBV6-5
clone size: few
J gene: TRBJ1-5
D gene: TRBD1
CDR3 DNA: TGTGCCAGCAGTCCGGGACAGCGCAATCAGCCCCAGCATTTT
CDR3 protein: CASSPGQRNQPQHF

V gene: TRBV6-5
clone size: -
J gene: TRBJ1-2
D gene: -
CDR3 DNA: TGTGCCAGCAGTTACTCAATCGTACAGAACTATGGCTACACCTTC
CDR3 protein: CASSYSIVQNYGYTF

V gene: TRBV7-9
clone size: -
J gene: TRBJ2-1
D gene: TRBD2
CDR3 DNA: TGTGCCAGCACCAACGTCCAAAAGCGGGGCGGGAGTAAGGACAATGAGCAGTTCTTC
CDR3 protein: CASTNVQKRGGSKDNEQFF

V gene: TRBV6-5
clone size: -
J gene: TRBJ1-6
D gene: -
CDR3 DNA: TGTGCCAGCAGTTACCTCCCAGTAATCTCAAATTCACCCCTCCACTTT
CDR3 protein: CASSYLPVISNSPLHF

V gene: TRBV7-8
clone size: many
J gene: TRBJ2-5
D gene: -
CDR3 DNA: TGTGCCAGCAGTCTGACCGAGGAGACCCAGTACTTC
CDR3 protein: CASSLTEETQYF

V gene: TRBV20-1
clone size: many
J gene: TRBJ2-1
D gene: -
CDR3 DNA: TGCAGTGCTAGTGTGGACGGGTTCTACAATGAGCAGTTCTTC
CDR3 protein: CSASVDGFYNEQFF

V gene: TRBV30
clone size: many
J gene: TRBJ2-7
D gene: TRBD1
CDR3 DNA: TGTGCCTGGAGCTTCGGGACAGCCAGCTCCTACGAGCAGTACTTC
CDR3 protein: CAWSFGTASSYEQYF

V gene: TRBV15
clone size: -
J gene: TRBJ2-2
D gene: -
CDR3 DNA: TGTGCCACCAGCAGACACACCGGGGAGCTGTTTTTT
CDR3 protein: CATSRHTGELFF

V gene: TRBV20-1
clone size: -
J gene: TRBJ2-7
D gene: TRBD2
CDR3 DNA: TGCAGTGCGACACTAGCGGCCTACGAGCAGTACTTC
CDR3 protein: CSATLAAYEQYF

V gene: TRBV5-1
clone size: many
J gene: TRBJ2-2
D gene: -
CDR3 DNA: TGCGCCAGCAGCTGGACATCCCGCAAGAACACCGGGGAGCTGTTTTTT
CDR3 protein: CASSWTSRKNTGELFF

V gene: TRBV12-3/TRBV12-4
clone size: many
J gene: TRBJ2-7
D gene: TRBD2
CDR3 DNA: TGTGCCAGCAGTGCGACCGGGACTATCAAGGAGCAGTACTTC
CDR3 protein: CASSATGTIKEQYF

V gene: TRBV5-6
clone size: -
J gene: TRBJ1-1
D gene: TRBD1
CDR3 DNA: TGTGCCAGCAGCCTAAAAGGGACAGGGGAGACTGAAGCTTTCTTT
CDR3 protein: CASSLKGTGETEAFF

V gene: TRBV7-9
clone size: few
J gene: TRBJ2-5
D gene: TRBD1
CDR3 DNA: TGTGCCACAGACAGGGGGTCGCAAGAGACCCAGTACTTC
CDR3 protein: CATDRGSQETQYF

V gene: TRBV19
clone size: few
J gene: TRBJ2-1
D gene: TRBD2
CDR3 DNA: TGTGCCAGTAGTTGGACTAGCGGGCCGTACAATGAGCAGTTCTTC
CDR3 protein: CASSWTSGPYNEQFF

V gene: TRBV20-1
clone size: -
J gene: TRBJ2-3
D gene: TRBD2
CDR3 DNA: TGCAGTGCTAGAGATTTATCGGGAGGGCCCGGGACAGATACGCAGTATTTT
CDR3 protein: CSARDLSGGPGTDTQYF

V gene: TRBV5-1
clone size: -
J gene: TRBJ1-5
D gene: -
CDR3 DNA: TGCGCCAGCAGCTTGGGGGACGGCAATCAGCCCCAGCATTTT
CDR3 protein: CASSLGDGNQPQHF

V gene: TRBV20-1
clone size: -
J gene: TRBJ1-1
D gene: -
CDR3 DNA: TGCAGTGCTAGGGGCGACAGACGTGAAGCTTTCTTT
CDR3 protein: CSARGDRREAFF

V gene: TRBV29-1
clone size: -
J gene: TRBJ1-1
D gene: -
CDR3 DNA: TGCAGCGCTCGGGCCCGGACAGCTGCTGAAGCTTTCTTT
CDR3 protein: CSARARTAAEAFF

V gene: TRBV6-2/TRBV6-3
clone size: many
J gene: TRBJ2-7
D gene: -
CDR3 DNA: TGTGCCAGCAGTCCTCAGGGGCCGGGACTGAACTACGAGCAGTACTTC
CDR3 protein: CASSPQGPGLNYEQYF

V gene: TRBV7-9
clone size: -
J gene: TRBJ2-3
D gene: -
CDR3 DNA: TGTGCCAGCAGCCCGGGGGATTGGGCAGATACGCAGTATTTT
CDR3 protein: CASSPGDWADTQYF

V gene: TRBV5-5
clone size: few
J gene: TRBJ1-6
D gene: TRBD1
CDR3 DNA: TGTGCCAGCAGCTTGAGTACAGGGGTAGATTCACCCCTCCACTTT
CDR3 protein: CASSLSTGVDSPLHF

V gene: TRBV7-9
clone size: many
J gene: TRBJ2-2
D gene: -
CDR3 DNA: TGTGCCAGCAGCCCCCGTGGCTCGAACACCGGGGAGCTGTTTTTT
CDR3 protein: CASSPRGSNTGELFF

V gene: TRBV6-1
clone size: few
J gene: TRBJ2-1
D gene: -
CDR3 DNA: TGTGCCAGCTCCCCGGGTGCTGAGCAGTTCTTC
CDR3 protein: CASSPGAEQFF

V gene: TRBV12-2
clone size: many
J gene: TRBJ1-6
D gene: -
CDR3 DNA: TGTGCAAGTCGCTACTACGGGGAACTTCTACGACCCCTCCACTTT
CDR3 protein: CASRYYGELLRPLHF

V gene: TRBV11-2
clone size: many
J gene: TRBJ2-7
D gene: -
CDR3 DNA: TGTGCCAGCAGCTTTGCCAAGGGGACTTTCCATACCTACGAGCAGTACTTC
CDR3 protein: CASSFAKGTFHTYEQYF

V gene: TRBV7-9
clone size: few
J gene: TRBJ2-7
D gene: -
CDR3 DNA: TGTGCCAGCAGCCAAGGAGAAGGTTACGAGCAGTACTTC
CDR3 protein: CASSQGEGYEQYF

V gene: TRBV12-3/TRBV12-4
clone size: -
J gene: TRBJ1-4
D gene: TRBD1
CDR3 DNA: TGTGCCAGCACCCCGGGACAGGGAAATGAAAAACTGTTTTTT
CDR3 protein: CASTPGQGNEKLFF

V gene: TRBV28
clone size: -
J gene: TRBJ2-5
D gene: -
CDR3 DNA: TGTGCCAGCAGCCCAGCTGGGCGAGAGACCCAGTACTTC
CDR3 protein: CASSPAGRETQYF

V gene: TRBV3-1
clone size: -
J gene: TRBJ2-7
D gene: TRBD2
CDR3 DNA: TGTGCCAGCAGCCAAGTAGCGGGCAGGGACGAGCAGTACTTC
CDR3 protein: CASSQVAGRDEQYF

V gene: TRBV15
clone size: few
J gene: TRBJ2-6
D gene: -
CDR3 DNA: TGTGCCACCAGCAGGCCTTATACCTCTGGGGCCAACGTCCTGACTTTC
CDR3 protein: CATSRPYTSGANVLTF

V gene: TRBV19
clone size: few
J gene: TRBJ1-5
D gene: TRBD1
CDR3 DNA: TGTGCCAGTAGTACCCGACAGGGGGCGAATCAGCCCCAGCATTTT
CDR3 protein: CASSTRQGANQPQHF

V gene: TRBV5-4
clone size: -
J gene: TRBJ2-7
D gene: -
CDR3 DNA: TGTGCCAGCAGCTTGGATGGGAACGAGCAGTACTTC
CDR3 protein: CASSLDGNEQYF

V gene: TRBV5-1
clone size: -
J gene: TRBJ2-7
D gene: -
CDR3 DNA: TGCGCCAGCAGCTTTGAGGGAGCCGGTTCGGCCGAGCAGTACTTC
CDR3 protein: CASSFEGAGSAEQYF